The clone carrying this TCR beta chain was detected a few times. What it binds is not known. Looked up from germline, CDR1 is SNHLY and CDR2 is FYNNEI. V shed 8 bases, J shed 3 bases, and the junction held 12 bases outside the gene matches. This CDR3 is built from 17 residues. This record belongs to a study of cytomegalovirus exposure and HLA in healthy donors. Study-level findings and limits: A few chains linked to CMV were shown in vitro to be specific for CMV antigens.

With 60 Vbeta and 13 Jbeta primers, the PCR was carried out. Some clones are missing from TCRdb's copy, which holds only in-frame ones; the method was immunoSEQ multiplex PCR. This sample has about 140,000 clones, with approximately 80% found just once. The clonotype originates from a man aged 50 to 60 in good health and CMV-seronegative. The gene calls are TRBV2 and TRBJ2-7; 14 bases are shared with TRBD2. The specimen sequenced was PBMCs. In nucleotides, the CDR3 is TGTGCCAGCGACGGCGAGTCCGGGACTAGCGGGGGCTACGAGCAGTACTTC. Translation: CASDGESGTSGGYEQYF.